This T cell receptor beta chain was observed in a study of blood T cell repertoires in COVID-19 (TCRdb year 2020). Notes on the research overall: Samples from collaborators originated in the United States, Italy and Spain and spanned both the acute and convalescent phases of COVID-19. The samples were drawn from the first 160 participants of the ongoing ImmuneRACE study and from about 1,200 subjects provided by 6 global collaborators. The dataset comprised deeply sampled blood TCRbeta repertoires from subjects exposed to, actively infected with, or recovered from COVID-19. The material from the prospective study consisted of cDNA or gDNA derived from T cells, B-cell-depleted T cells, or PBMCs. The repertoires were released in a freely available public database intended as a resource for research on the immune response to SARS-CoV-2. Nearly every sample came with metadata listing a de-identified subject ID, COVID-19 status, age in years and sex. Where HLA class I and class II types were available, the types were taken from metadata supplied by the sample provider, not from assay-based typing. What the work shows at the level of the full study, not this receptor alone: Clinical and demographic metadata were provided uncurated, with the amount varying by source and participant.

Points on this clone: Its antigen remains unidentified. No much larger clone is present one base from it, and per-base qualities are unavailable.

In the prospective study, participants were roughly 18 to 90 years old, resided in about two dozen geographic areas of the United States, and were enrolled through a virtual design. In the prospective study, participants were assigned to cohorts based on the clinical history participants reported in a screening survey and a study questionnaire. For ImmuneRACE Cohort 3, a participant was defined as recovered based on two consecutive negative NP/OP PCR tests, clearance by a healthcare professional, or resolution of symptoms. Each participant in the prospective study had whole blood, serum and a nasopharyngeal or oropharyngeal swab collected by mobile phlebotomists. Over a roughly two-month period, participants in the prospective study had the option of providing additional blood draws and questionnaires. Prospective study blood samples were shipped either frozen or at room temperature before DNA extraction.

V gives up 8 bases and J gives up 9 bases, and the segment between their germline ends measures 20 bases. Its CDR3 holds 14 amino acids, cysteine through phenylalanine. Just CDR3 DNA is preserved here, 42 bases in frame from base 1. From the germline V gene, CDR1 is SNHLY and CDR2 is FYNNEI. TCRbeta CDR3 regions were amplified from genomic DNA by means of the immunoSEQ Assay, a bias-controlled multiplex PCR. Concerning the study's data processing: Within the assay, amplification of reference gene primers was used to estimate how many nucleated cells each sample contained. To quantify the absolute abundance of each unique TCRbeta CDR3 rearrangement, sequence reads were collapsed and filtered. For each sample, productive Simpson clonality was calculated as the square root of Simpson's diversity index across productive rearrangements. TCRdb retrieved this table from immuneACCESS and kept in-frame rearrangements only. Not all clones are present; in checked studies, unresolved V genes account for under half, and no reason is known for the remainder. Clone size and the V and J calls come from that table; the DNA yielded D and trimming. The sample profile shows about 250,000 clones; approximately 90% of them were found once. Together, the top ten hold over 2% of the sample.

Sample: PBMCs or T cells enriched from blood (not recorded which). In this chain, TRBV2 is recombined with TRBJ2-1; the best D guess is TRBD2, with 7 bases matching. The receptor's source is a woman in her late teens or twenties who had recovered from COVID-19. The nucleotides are TGTGCCAGCCGCCTGGGGGGGGCCCTCGGTGAGCAGTTCTTC. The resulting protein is CASRLGGALGEQFF.